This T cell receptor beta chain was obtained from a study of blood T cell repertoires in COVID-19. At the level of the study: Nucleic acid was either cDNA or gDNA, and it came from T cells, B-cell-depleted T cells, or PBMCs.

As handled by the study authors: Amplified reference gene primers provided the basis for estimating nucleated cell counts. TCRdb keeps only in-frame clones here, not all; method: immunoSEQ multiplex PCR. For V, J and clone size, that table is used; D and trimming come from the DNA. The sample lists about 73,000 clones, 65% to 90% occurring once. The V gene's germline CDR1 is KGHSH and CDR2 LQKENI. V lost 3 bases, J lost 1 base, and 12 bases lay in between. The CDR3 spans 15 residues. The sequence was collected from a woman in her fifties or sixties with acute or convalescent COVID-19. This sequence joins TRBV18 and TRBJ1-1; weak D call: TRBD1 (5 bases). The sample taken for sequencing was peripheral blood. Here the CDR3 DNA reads TGTGCCAGCTCACCCTCGGTTGGACAGAACACTGAAGCTTTCTTT. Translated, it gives CASSPSVGQNTEAFF. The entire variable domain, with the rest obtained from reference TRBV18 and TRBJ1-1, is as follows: NAGVMQNPRHLVRRRGQEARLRCSPMKGHSHVYWYRQLPEEGLKFMVYLQKENIIDESGMPKERFSAEFPKEGPSILRIQQVVRGDSAAYFCASSPSVGQNTEAFFGQGTRLTVV.